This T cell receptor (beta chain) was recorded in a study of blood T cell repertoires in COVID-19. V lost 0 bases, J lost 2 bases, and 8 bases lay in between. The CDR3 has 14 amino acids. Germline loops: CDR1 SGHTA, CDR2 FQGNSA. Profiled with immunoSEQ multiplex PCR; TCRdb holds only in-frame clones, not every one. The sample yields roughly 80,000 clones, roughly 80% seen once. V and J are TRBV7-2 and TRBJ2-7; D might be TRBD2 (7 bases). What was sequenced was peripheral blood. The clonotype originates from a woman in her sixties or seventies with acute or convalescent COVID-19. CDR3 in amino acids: CASSLAGGPYEQYF. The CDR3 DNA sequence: TGTGCCAGCAGCTTAGCGGGGGGGCCCTACGAGCAGTACTTC.